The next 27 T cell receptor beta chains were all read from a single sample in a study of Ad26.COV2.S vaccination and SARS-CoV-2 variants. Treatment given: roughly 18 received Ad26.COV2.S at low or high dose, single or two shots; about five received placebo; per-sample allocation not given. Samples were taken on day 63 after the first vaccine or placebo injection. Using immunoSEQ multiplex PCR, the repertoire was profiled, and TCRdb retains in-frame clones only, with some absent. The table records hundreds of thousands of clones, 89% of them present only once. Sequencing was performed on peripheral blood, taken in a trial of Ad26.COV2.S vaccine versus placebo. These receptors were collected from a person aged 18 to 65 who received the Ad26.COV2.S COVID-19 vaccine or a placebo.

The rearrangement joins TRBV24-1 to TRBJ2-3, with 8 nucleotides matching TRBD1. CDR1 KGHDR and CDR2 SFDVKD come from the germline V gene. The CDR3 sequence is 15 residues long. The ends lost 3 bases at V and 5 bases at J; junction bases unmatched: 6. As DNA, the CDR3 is TGTGCCACCAGTGATCGGACAGGGCCGGAAGATACGCAGTATTTT. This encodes CATSDRTGPEDTQYF.

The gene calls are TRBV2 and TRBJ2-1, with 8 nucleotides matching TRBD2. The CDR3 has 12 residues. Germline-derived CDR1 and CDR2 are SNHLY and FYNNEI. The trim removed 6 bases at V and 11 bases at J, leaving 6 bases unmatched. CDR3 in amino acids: CASSPTSGQQFF. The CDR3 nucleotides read TGTGCCAGCAGCCCTACTAGCGGCCAGCAGTTCTTC.

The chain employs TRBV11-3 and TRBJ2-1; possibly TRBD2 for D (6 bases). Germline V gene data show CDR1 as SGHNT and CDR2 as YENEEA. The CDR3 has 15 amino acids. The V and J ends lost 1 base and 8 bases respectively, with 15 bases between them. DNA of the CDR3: TGTGCCAGCAGCTTAGGGCGGGGTCCGAGGGATGAGCAGTTCTTC. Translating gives CASSLGRGPRDEQFF.

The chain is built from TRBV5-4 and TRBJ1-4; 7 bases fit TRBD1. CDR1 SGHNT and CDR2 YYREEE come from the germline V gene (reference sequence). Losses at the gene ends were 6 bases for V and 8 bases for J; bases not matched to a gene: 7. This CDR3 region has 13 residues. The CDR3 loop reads CASTDRAGEKLFF. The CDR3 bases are TGTGCCAGCACCGACAGGGCCGGAGAAAAACTGTTTTTT.

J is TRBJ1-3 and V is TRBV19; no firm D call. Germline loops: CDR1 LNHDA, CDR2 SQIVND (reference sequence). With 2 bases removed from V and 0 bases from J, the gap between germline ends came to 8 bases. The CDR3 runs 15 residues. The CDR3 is CASSIRLASGNTIYF. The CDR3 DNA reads TGTGCCAGTAGTATAAGACTTGCCTCTGGAAACACCATATATTTT.

CDR3 bases: TGTGCCGCGGGGAGGACTAGCGGTCCTCTGAACGAGCAGTACTTC. Translation gives CAAGRTSGPLNEQYF. The chain links TRBV5-4 to TRBJ2-7, with 10 bases matching TRBD2. The CDR3 totals 15 residues. Looked up from germline, CDR1 is SGHNT and CDR2 is YYREEE (reference sequence). V lost 10 bases and J lost 5; bases outside the gene matches: 15.

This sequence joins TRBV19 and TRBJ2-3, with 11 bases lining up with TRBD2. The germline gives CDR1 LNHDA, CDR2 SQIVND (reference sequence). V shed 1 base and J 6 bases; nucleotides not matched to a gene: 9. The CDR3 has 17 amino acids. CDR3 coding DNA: TGTGCCAGTAGTATAGGGGGACTAGCGGTTCTACAGGATACGCAGTATTTT. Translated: CASSIGGLAVLQDTQYF.

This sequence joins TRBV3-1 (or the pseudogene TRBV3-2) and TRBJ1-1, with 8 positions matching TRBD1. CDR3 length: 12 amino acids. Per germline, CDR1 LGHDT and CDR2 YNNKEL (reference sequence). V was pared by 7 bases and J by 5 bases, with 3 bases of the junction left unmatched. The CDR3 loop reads CASTTGGTEAFF. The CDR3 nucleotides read TGTGCCAGCACCACAGGGGGTACTGAAGCTTTCTTT.

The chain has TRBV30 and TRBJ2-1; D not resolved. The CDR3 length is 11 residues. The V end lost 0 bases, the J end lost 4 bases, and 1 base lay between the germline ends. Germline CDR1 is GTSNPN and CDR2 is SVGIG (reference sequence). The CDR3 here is CAWSVYNEQFF. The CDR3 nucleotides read TGTGCCTGGAGTGTGTACAATGAGCAGTTCTTC. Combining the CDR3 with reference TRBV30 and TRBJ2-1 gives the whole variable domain SQTIHQWPATLVQPVGSPLSLECTVEGTSNPNLYWYRQAAGRGLQLLFYSVGIGQISSEVPQNLSASRPQDRQFILSSKKLLLSDSGFYLCAWSVYNEQFFGPGTRLTVL.

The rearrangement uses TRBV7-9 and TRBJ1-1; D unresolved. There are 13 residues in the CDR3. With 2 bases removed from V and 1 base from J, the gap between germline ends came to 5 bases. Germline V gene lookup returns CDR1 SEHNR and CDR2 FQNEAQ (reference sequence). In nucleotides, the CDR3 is TGTGCCAGCAGCTTATCCGCGAACACTGAAGCTTTCTTT. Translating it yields CASSLSANTEAFF. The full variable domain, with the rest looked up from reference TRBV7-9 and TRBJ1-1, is DTGVSQNPRHKITKRGQNVTFRCDPISEHNRLYWYRQTLGQGPEFLTYFQNEAQLEKSRLLSDRFSAERPKGSFSTLEIQRTEQGDSAMYLCASSLSANTEAFFGQGTRLTVV.

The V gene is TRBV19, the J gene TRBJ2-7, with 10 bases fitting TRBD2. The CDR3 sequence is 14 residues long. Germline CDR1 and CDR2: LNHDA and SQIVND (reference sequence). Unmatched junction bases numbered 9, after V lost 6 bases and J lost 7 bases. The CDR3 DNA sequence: TGTGCCAGTAGCCTCAGCGGGGGGGCCGGGGAGCAGTACTTC. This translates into CASSLSGGAGEQYF.

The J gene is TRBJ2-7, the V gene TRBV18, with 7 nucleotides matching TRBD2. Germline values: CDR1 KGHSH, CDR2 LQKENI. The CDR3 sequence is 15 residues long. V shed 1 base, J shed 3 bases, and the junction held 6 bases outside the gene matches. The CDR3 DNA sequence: TGTGCCAGCTCACCACAGCTAGCGGATTACTACGAGCAGTACTTC. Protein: CASSPQLADYYEQYF.

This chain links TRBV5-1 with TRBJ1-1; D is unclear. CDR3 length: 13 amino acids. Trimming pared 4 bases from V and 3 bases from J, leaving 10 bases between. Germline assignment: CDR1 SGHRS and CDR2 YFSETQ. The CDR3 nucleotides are TGCGCCAGCAGCCTACTGGTTGACACTGAAGCTTTCTTT. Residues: CASSLLVDTEAFF. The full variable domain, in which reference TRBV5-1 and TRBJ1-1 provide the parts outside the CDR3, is KAGVTQTPRYLIKTRGQQVTLSCSPISGHRSVSWYQQTPGQGLQFLFEYFSETQRNKGNFPGRFSGRQFSNSRSEMNVSTLELGDSALYLCASSLLVDTEAFFGQGTRLTVV.

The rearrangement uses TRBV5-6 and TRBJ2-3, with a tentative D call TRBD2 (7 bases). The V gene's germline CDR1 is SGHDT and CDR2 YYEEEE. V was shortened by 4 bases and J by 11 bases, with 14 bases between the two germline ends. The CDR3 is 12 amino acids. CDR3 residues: CASSKGGVMQYF. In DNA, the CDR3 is TGTGCCAGCAGCAAGGGGGGGGTGATGCAGTATTTT.

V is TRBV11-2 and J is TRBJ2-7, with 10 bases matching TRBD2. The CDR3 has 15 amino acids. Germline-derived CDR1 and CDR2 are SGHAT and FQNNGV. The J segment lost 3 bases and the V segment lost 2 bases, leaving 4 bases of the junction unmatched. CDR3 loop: CASSLLKRGGYEQYF. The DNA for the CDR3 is TGTGCCAGCAGCTTATTGAAGCGGGGGGGCTACGAGCAGTACTTC.

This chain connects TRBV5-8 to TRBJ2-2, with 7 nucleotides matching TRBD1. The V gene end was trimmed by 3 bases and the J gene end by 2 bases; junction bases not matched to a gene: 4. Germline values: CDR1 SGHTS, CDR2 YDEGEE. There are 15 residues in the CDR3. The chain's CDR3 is CASSSGTANTGELFF. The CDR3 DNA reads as TGTGCCAGCAGCTCTGGGACAGCCAACACCGGGGAGCTGTTTTTT.

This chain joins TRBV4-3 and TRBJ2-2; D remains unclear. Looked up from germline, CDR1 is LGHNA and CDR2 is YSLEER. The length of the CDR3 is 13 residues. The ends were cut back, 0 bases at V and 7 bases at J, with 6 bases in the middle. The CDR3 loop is CASSQEMRGELFF. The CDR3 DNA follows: TGCGCCAGCAGCCAAGAGATGCGCGGGGAGCTGTTTTTT.

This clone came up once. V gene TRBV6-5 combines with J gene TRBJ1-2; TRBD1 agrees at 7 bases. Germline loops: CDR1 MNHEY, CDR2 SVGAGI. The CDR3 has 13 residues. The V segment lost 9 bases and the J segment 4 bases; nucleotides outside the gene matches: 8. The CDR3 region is CASRNTGAYGYTF. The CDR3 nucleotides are TGTGCCAGTAGAAATACAGGGGCCTATGGCTACACCTTC.

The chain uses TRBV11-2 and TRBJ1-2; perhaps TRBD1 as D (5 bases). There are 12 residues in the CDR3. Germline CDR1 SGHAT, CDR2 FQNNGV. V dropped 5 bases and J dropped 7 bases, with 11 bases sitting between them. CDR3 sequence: CASSPGRIGYTF. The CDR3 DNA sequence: TGTGCCAGCAGCCCGGGACGGATTGGCTACACCTTC.

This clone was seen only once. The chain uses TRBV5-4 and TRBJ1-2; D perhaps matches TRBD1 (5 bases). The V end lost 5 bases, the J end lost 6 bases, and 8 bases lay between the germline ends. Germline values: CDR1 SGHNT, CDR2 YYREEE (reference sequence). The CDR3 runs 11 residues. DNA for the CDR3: TGTGCCAGCAGTGTAGGGGATGGCTACACCTTC. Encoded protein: CASSVGDGYTF.

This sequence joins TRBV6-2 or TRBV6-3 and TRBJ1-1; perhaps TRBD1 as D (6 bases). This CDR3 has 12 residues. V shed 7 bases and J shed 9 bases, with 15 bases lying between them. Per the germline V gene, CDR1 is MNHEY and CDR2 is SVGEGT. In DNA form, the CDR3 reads TGTGCCAGCACCCCCGAGTGGGGGCAAGCTTTCTTT. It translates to CASTPEWGQAFF.

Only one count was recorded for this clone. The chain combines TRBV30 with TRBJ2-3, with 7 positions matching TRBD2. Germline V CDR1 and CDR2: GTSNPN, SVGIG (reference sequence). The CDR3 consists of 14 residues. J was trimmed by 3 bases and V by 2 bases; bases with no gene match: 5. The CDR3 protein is CAWSRGSWTDTQYF. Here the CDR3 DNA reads TGTGCCTGGAGTCGCGGGAGTTGGACAGATACGCAGTATTTT.

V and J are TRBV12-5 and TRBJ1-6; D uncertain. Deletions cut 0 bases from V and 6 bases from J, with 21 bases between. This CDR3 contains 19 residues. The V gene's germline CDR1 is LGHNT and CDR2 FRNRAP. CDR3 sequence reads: CASGLVHFFGGQPNSPLHF. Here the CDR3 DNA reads TGTGCTAGTGGTTTGGTCCACTTCTTTGGCGGGCAACCTAATTCACCCCTCCACTTT.

The CDR3 loop reads CASSPSGRSGNEQFF. CDR3 in DNA: TGTGCCAGCAGTCCTAGCGGGAGAAGCGGCAATGAGCAGTTCTTC. This chain links TRBV6-5 with TRBJ2-1; 10 bases are shared with TRBD2. V was pared by 5 bases and J by 6 bases, with 7 bases of the junction left unmatched. Germline lookup yields CDR1 MNHEY and CDR2 SVGAGI. CDR3 length: 15 amino acids.

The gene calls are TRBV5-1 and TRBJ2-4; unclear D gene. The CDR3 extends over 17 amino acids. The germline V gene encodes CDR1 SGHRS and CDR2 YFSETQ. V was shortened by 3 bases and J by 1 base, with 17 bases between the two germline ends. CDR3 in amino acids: CASSSYAATQAKNIQYF. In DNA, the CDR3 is TGCGCCAGCAGCTCCTACGCCGCCACACAGGCCAAAAACATTCAGTACTTC.

CDR3 in amino acids: CAWSPGRGTQPQHF. Written as DNA, the CDR3 is TGTGCCTGGAGTCCAGGACGGGGGACTCAGCCCCAGCATTTT. V gene TRBV30 combines with J gene TRBJ1-5; possible D gene TRBD1, 5 bases. There are 14 residues in the CDR3. The V gene's germline CDR1 is GTSNPN and CDR2 SVGIG (reference sequence). V was shortened by 2 bases and J by 6 bases, with 14 bases between the two germline ends.

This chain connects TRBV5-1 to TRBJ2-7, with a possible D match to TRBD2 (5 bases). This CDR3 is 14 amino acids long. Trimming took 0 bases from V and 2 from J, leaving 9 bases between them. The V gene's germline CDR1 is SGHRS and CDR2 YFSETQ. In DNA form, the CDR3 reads TGCGCCAGCAGCTTGGTCGACGGGACCTACGAGCAGTACTTC. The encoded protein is CASSLVDGTYEQYF.